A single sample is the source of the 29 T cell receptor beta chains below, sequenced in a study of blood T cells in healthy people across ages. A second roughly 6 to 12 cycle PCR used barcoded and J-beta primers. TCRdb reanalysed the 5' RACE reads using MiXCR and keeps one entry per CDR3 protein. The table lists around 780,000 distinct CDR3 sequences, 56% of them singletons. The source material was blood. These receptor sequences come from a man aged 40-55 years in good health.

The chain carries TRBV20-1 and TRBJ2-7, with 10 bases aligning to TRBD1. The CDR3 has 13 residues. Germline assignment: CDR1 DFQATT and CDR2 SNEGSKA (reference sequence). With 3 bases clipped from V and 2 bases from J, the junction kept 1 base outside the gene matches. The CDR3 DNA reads TGCAGTGCTAGGGGACAGGGGCCCTACGAGCAGTACTTC. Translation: CSARGQGPYEQYF.

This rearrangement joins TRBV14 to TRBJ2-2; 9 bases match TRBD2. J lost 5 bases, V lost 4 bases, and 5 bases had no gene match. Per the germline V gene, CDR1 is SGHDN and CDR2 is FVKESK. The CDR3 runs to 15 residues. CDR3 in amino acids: CASSRAGGGTGELFF. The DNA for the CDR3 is TGTGCCAGCAGCCGAGCGGGAGGCGGAACCGGGGAGCTGTTTTTT.

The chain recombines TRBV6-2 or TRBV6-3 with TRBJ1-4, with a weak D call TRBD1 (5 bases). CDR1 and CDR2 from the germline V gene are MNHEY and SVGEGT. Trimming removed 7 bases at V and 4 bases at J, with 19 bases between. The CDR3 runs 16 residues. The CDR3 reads CASTSGGVLINEKLFF. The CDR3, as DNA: TGTGCCAGCACCTCAGGAGGGGTCTTAATTAATGAAAAACTGTTTTTT.

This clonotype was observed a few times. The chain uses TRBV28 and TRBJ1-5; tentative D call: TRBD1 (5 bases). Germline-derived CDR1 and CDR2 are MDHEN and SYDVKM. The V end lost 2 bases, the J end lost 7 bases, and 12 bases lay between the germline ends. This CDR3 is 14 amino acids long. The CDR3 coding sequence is TGTGCCAGCAGTTTAATGCAGGGAGGGCAGCCCCAGCATTTT. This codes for CASSLMQGGQPQHF.

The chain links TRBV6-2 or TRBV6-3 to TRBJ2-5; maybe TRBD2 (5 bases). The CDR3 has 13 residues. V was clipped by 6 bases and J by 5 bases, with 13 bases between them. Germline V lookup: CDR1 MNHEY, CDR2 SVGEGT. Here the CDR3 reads CASRKRPSETQYF. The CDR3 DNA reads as TGTGCCAGCAGAAAGCGGCCTTCGGAGACCCAGTACTTC.

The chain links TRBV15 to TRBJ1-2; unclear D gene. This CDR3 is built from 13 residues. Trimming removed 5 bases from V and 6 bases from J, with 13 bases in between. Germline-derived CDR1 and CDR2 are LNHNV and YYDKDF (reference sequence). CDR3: CATSFHAANGYTF. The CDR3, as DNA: TGTGCCACCAGCTTTCACGCGGCCAATGGCTACACCTTC.

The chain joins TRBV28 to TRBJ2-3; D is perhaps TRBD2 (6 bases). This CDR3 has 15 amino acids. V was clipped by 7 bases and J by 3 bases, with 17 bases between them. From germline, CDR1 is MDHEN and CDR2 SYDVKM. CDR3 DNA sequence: TGTGCCAGCAAAGATAGCGGAGCCTGGACAGATACGCAGTATTTT. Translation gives CASKDSGAWTDTQYF.

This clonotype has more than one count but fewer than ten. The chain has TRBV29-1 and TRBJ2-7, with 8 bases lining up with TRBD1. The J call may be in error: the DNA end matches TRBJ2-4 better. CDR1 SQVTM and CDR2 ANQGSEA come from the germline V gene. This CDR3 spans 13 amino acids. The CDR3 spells CSVEPGGANIQYF. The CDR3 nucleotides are TGCAGCGTTGAGCCAGGGGGCGCAAACATTCAGTACTTC.

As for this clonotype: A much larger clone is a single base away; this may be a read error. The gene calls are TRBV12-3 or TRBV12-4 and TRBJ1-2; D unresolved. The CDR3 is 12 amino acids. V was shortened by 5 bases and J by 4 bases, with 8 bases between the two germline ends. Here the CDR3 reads CASSGPGYGYTF. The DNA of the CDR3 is TGTGCCAGCAGTGGACCGGGCTATGGCTACACCTTC.

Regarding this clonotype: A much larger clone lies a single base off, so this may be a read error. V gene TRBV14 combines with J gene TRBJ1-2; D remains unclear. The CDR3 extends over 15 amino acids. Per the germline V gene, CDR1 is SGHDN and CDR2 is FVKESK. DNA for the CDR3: TGTGCCAGCAGCCAAGAAGCAAGCGCCTTCTATGACTACACCTTC. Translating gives CASSQEASAFYDYTF.

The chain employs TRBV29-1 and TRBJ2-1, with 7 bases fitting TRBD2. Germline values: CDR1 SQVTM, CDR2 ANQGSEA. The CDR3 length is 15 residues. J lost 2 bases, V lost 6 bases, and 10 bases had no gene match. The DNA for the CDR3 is TGCAGCGTCGTCGGGCGGGAGCGGACCTACAATGAGCAGTTCTTC. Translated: CSVVGRERTYNEQFF.

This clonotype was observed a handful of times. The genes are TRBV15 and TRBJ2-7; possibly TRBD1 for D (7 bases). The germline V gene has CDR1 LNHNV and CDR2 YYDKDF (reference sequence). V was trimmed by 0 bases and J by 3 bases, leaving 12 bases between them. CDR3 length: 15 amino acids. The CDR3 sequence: CATSRERQGGYEQYF. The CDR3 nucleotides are TGTGCCACCAGCAGAGAAAGACAGGGAGGCTACGAGCAGTACTTC.

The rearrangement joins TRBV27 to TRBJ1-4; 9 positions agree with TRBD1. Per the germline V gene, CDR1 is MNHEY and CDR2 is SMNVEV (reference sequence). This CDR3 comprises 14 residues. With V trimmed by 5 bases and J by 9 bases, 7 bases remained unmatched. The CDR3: CASSRDRERKKLFF. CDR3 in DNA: TGTGCCAGCAGTCGGGACAGGGAAAGGAAAAAACTGTTTTTT.

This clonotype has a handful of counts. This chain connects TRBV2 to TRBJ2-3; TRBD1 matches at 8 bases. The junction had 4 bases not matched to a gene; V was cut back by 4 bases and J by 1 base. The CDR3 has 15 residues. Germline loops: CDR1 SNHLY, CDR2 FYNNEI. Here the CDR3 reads CASSVDRVRTDTQYF. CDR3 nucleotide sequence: TGTGCCAGCAGTGTGGACAGGGTCCGCACAGATACGCAGTATTTT. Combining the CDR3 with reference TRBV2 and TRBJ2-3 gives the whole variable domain EPEVTQTPSHQVTQMGQEVILRCVPISNHLYFYWYRQILGQKVEFLVSFYNNEISEKSEIFDDQFSVERPDGSNFTLKIRSTKLEDSAMYFCASSVDRVRTDTQYFGPGTRLTVL.

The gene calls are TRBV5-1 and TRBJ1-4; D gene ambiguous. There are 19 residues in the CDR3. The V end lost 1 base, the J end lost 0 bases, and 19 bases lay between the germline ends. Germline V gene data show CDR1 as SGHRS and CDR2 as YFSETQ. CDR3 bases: TGCGCCAGCAGCTTGATACAAAGTGGACCCGGACCAACTAATGAAAAACTGTTTTTT. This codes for CASSLIQSGPGPTNEKLFF.

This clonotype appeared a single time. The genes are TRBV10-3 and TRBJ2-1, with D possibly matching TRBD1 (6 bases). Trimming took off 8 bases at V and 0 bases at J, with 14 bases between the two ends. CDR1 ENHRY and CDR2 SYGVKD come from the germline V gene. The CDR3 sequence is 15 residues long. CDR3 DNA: TGTGCCATCGAGGGGGACGGAGGCTCCTACAATGAGCAGTTCTTC. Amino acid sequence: CAIEGDGGSYNEQFF.

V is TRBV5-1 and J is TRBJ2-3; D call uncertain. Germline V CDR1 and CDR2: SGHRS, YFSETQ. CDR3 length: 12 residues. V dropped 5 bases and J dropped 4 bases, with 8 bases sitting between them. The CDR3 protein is CASSEFADTQYF. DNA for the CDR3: TGCGCCAGCAGTGAATTTGCAGATACGCAGTATTTT.

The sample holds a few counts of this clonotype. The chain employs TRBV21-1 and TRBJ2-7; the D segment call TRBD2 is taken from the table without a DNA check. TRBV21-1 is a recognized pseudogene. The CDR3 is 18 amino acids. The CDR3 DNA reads TGTGCCAGCAGCGGGCGAAGGAGCTACAGGGAGGGGGTATACGAGCAGTACTTC. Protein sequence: CASSGRRSYREGVYEQYF.

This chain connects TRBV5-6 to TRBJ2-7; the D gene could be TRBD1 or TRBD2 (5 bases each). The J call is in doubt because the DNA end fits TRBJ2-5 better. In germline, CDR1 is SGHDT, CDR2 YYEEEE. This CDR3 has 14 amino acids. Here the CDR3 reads CASSWTAGGGTQYF. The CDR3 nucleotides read TGTGCCAGCAGCTGGACGGCGGGTGGGGGGACCCAGTACTTC.

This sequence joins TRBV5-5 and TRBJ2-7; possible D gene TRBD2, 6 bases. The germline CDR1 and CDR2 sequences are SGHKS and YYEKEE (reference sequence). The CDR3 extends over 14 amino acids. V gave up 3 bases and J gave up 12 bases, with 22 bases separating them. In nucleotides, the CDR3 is TGTGCCAGCAGCTGGGGGGTAGCCGGGGCCGAGGGGTACTTC. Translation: CASSWGVAGAEGYF.

The CDR3 loop reads CASSPGGDRVYGYTF. CDR3 bases: TGTGCCAGCAGCCCCGGGGGGGACAGGGTTTATGGCTACACCTTC. This chain connects TRBV7-3 to TRBJ1-2, with TRBD1 matching over 9 bases. The CDR3 contains 15 residues. Germline CDR1 and CDR2: SGHTA and FQGTGA. J lost 5 bases, V lost 5 bases, and 9 bases had no gene match.

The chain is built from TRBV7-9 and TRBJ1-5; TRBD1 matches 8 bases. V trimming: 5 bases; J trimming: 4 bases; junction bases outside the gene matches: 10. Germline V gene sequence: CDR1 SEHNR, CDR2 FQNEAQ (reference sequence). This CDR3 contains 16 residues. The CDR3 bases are TGTGCCAGCAGCCAACTAGGGCAGGGGGCAAATCAGCCCCAGCATTTT. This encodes CASSQLGQGANQPQHF.

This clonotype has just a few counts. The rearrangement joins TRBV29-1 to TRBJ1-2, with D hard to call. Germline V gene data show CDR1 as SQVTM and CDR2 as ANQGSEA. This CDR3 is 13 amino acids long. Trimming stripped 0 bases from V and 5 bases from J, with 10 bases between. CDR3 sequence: CSVEDAASYGYTF. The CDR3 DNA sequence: TGCAGCGTTGAAGATGCGGCTTCTTATGGCTACACCTTC.

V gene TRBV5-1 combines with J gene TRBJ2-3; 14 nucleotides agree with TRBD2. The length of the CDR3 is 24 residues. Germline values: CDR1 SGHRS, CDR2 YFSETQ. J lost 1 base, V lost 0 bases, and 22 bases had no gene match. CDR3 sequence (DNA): TGCGCCAGCAGCTTGGGGACCGGGACCCCCGGGACTAGCGGGAGAAGAGGGCGCACAGATACGCAGTATTTT. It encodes CASSLGTGTPGTSGRRGRTDTQYF.

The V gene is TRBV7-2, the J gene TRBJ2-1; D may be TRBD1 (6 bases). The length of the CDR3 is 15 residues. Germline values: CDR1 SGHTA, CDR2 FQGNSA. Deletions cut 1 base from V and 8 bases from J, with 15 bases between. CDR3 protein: CASSLEDRKVDEQFF. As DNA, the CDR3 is TGTGCCAGCAGCTTAGAGGACAGAAAGGTGGATGAGCAGTTCTTC.

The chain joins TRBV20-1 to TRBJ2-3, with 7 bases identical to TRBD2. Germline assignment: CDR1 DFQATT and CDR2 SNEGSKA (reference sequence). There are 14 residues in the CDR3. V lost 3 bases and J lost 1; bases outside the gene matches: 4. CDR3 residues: CSASPAGGTDTQYF. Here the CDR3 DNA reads TGCAGTGCTAGTCCGGCGGGAGGCACAGATACGCAGTATTTT.

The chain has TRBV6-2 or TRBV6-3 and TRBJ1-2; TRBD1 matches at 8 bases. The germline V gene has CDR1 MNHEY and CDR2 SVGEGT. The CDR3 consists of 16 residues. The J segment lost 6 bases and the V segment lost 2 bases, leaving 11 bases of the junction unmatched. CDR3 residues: CASSYGLAGGSDGYTF. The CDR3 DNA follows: TGTGCCAGCAGTTACGGTCTGGCAGGGGGCTCTGATGGCTACACCTTC.

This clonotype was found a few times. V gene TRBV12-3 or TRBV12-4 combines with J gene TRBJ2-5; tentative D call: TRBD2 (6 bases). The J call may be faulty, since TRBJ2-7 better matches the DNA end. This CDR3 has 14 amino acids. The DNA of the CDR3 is TGTGCCAGCAGTTTACGGCAGGGAGGCTACGAGCAGTACTTC. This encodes CASSLRQGGYEQYF.

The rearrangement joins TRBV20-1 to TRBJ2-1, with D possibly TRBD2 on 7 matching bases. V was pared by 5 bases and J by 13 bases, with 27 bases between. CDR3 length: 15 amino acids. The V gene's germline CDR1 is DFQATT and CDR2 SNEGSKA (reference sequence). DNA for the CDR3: TGCAGTGCTCAGTCTAGTGGGGGGGCCTCTGAGACCCAGTTCTTC. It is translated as CSAQSSGGASETQFF.